This paragraph covers one T cell receptor (beta chain) sequence. The entry originates in a study of shared T cell receptors in the human thymus. Produced via immunoSEQ multiplex PCR; TCRdb's table is partial and in-frame only. The data contain around 730,000 clones, 80% to 90% of them seen just once; the ten biggest clones take up under 0.012%. The V and J ends lost 7 bases and 3 bases respectively, with 13 bases between them. The germline gives CDR1 MDHEN, CDR2 SYDVKM. The CDR3 covers 14 residues. This sample also appeared in a second study, on human thymus T cells. That source adds: Thymus specimens were resections from corrective heart surgery.

The chain carries TRBV28 and TRBJ1-5; D remains ambiguous. Sequenced material: thymocytes. The TCR sequence derives from a girl under three years old with a congenital heart defect. The DNA for the CDR3 is TGTGCCAGCAACCCGCCCGGGGACAATCAGCCCCAGCATTTT. Its protein is CASNPPGDNQPQHF.